This TCR beta chain was sequenced in a study of beta chain features in type 1 diabetes. Germline V gene lookup returns CDR1 ENHRY and CDR2 SYGVKD. CDR3 size: 15 residues. V trimming: 6 bases; J trimming: 2 bases; junction bases outside the gene matches: 6. The sample holds many counts of this clone. Its antigen is unknown. CD4+ naive, central memory, regulatory and stem cell-like memory subsets were isolated by sorting on CD45RO/CCR7/CD25/CD127/CD95/CD27. Purity exceeded 98% in all sorted populations. Notes on the study in general: Naive, central memory and Treg TCRB repertoires seemed to resemble each other more closely in patients than they did in healthy donors. People with Type 1 diabetes carried modestly yet significantly shorter TCRB CDR3s in all four CD4+ subsets.

All of the isolated RNA was reverse transcribed, so expressed TCRB transcripts were sequenced. Sequencing was performed with immunoSEQ multiplex PCR; in TCRdb, only in-frame clones are kept and a portion is missing. The sample carries about 340,000 clones, 8% recorded once. The sample consisted of central memory CD4+ T cells from blood. The receptor's source is a woman between 18 and 29 years old in good health. The chain links TRBV10-3 to TRBJ1-3; 8 nucleotides line up with TRBD1. In nucleotides, the CDR3 is TGTGCCATCAGGGGACAGGTCGGGACTGGAAACACCATATATTTT. Its translation is CAIRGQVGTGNTIYF.